This record covers a single T cell receptor beta chain. Its antigen remains unknown. These data originate in a study of human T cells and chemical hapten exposure. As for the study in general: Upper inner arm skin measuring approximately 2 cm by approximately 2 cm received 2% DPC for sensitization.

MiXCR was run by TCRdb on the RACE reads, yielding one entry per CDR3 protein. The repertoire includes under 50,000 distinct CDR3 sequences, 8% to 10% of them detected once, and approximately 24% sits in the top ten. Noted time point: patch test 3, about 24 weeks after DPC sensitization. Documented treatment: therapeutic diphenylcyclopropenone sensitization with weekly scalp DPC. RNA extraction used unfractionated whole blood as the source of total RNA. General observations from the study: Donors in the study had alopecia, meaning their immune response may differ from healthy people's. Expanded TCRs clustered into significantly more large CDR3 similarity groups than controls, the analysis revealed. Sensitizing to DPC left TCRs with a frequency above 1 in 1000 unaltered.

V gave up 0 bases and J gave up 6 bases, with 5 bases separating them. The germline CDR1 and CDR2 sequences are MGHDK and SYGVNS. The CDR3 is made up of 13 amino acids. The receptor was derived from a man aged 45-65 years with alopecia areata. Some clones in this sample may be carry-over from other donors' samples. The input for sequencing was whole blood, taken in connection with sensitization to the hapten diphenylcyclopropenone (DPC). The chain has TRBV25-1 and TRBJ2-2; no firm D call. CDR3 residues: CASSEYPPGELFF. Written as DNA, the CDR3 is TGTGCCAGCAGTGAATACCCCCCCGGGGAGCTGTTTTTT.